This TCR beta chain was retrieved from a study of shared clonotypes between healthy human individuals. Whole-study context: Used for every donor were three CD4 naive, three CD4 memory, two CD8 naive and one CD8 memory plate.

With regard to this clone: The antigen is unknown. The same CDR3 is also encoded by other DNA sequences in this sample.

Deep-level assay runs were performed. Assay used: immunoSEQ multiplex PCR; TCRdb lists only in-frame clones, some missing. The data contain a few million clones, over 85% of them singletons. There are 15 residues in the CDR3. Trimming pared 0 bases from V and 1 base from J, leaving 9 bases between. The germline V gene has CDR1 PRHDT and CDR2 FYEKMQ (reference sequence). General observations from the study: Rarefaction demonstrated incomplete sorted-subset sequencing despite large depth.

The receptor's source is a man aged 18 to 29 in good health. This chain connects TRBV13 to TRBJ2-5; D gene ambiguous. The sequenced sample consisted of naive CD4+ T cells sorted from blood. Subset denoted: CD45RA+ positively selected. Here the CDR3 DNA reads TGTGCCAGCAGCTTAGGCTCAGGAGTCCAAGAGACCCAGTACTTC. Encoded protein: CASSLGSGVQETQYF.